This entry lists 23 T cell receptor beta chains sequenced from one sample in a study of cytomegalovirus exposure and HLA in healthy donors. Profiling relied on immunoSEQ multiplex PCR, and the TCRdb table lists in-frame clones only, not all of them. This sample has about 340,000 clones, with around 86% found just once. Material: PBMCs. These receptors originate from a woman aged 18-29 years in good health and CMV-seronegative.

The chain joins TRBV4-2 to TRBJ1-4, with a possible D match to TRBD1 (5 bases). Trimming took off 5 bases at V and 6 bases at J, with 10 bases between the two ends. The germline CDR1 and CDR2 sequences are LGHNA and YNFKEQ. CDR3 length equals 13 residues. The CDR3 spells CASSGGGDEKLFF. CDR3 nucleotide sequence: TGTGCCAGCAGCGGAGGAGGGGATGAAAAACTGTTTTTT.

The chain recombines TRBV4-1 with TRBJ2-7, with 7 bases aligning to TRBD2. The CDR3 has 16 residues. Looked up from germline, CDR1 is MGHRA and CDR2 is YSYEKL. Trimming removed 0 bases from V and 5 bases from J; junction bases left unmatched: 10. The CDR3 DNA reads as TGCGCCAGCAGCCAAGATCTTGGCGGGAGCCCCAACGAGCAGTACTTC. As protein: CASSQDLGGSPNEQYF.

There are a few counts of this clone. The V call is TRBV7-3, the J call TRBJ2-6; D uncertain. Per the germline V gene, CDR1 is SGHTA and CDR2 is FQGTGA. Trimming pared 4 bases from V and 11 bases from J, leaving 12 bases between. The CDR3 has 13 residues. CDR3 in amino acids: CASSYVPTDVLTF. For the CDR3, the DNA is TGTGCCAGCAGCTACGTCCCTACGGACGTCCTGACTTTC.

V usage is TRBV5-1 and J usage is TRBJ2-2, with 7 bases that match TRBD2. The CDR3 runs to 15 residues. Germline CDR1 SGHRS, CDR2 YFSETQ. Unmatched junction bases numbered 9, after V lost 4 bases and J lost 6 bases. The CDR3 sequence is CASSAGTTSPGELFF. The CDR3 region has the DNA TGCGCCAGCAGCGCGGGGACTACCTCCCCCGGGGAGCTGTTTTTT. Supplemented by reference TRBV5-1 and TRBJ2-2, the full variable domain reads KAGVTQTPRYLIKTRGQQVTLSCSPISGHRSVSWYQQTPGQGLQFLFEYFSETQRNKGNFPGRFSGRQFSNSRSEMNVSTLELGDSALYLCASSAGTTSPGELFFGEGSRLTVL.

This chain uses TRBV7-9 with TRBJ1-4, with 8 bases that match TRBD1. The germline V gene has CDR1 SEHNR and CDR2 FQNEAQ (reference sequence). V lost 5 bases to trimming and J lost 5 bases; unmatched junction nucleotides: 7. This CDR3 has 15 residues. In DNA, the CDR3 is TGTGCCAGCAGCCTCAGACAGGGGATAAATGAAAAACTGTTTTTT. It is translated as CASSLRQGINEKLFF.

This chain uses TRBV4-1 with TRBJ2-7; TRBD1 matches 7 bases. V trimming: 7 bases; J trimming: 5 bases; junction bases outside the gene matches: 14. Germline CDR1 and CDR2: MGHRA and YSYEKL. The CDR3 runs to 15 residues. In DNA form, the CDR3 reads TGCGCCAGCAAAACTCGTCCAGGGGGATCTAACGAGCAGTACTTC. It yields the protein CASKTRPGGSNEQYF.

The DNA of the CDR3 is TGTGCCAGCAGCTTAATGAGGGAGACCGGGGAGCTGTTTTTT. This codes for CASSLMRETGELFF. The chain couples TRBV7-3 to TRBJ2-2; D possibly corresponds to TRBD2 (5 bases). CDR3 length equals 14 residues. Germline assignment: CDR1 SGHTA and CDR2 FQGTGA. The germline V and J ends were trimmed by 1 base and 5 bases, with 8 bases remaining between them.

This clone was seen just once. V and J are TRBV4-1 and TRBJ2-7; 8 bases align to TRBD1. V lost 0 bases to trimming and J lost 3 bases; unmatched junction nucleotides: 4. Germline assignment: CDR1 MGHRA and CDR2 YSYEKL. This CDR3 region has 15 residues. CDR3 loop: CASSQEGTGNYEQYF. CDR3 nucleotides: TGCGCCAGCAGCCAAGAGGGGACAGGTAACTACGAGCAGTACTTC.

The J gene is TRBJ2-1, the V gene TRBV7-9; TRBD2 agrees at 7 bases. CDR1 SEHNR and CDR2 FQNEAQ come from the germline V gene (reference sequence). V trimming: 1 base; J trimming: 6 bases; junction bases outside the gene matches: 0. The CDR3 loop spans 13 amino acids. The CDR3 protein is CASSLGGSNEQFF. The CDR3 nucleotides read TGTGCCAGCAGCTTAGGCGGGAGCAATGAGCAGTTCTTC.

The V gene is TRBV4-2, the J gene TRBJ1-2; maybe TRBD1 (5 bases). Per the germline V gene, CDR1 is LGHNA and CDR2 is YNFKEQ. V was shortened by 0 bases and J by 7 bases, with 15 bases between the two germline ends. This CDR3 has 15 residues. CDR3 in amino acids: CASSQDPAPGLGYTF. The CDR3 DNA reads TGTGCCAGCAGCCAAGACCCCGCCCCAGGGCTTGGCTACACCTTC.

The chain recombines TRBV7-9 with TRBJ2-1; 12 bases are a match to TRBD2. V was clipped by 5 bases and J by 6 bases; unmatched bases: 14. The CDR3 is made up of 18 amino acids. The germline CDR1 and CDR2 sequences are SEHNR and FQNEAQ (reference sequence). The CDR3 is CASSPTHATSGRFNEQFF. CDR3 bases: TGTGCCAGCAGCCCCACCCATGCGACTAGCGGGAGATTCAATGAGCAGTTCTTC.

The gene calls are TRBV4-1 and TRBJ2-2; 7 bases map to TRBD2. V gave up 1 base and J gave up 3 bases; unmatched junction bases: 11. The CDR3 spans 18 residues. CDR1 MGHRA and CDR2 YSYEKL come from the germline V gene. CDR3 bases: TGCGCCAGCAGCCAAGGCAAGGGGACTAAACTTGACACCGGGGAGCTGTTTTTT. Translating gives CASSQGKGTKLDTGELFF.

This rearrangement joins TRBV5-5 to TRBJ2-7; TRBD1 aligns across 8 bases. V was pared by 6 bases and J by 3 bases, with 17 bases of the junction left unmatched. The CDR3 totals 17 residues. The germline CDR1 and CDR2 sequences are SGHKS and YYEKEE (reference sequence). The CDR3 loop is CASTFGPGRQGLYEQYF. The DNA for the CDR3 is TGTGCCAGCACCTTCGGACCTGGACGACAGGGGCTCTACGAGCAGTACTTC. The entire variable domain, with the rest obtained from reference TRBV5-5 and TRBJ2-7, is as follows: DAGVTQSPTHLIKTRGQQVTLRCSPISGHKSVSWYQQVLGQGPQFIFQYYEKEERGRGNFPDRFSARQFPNYSSELNVNALLLGDSALYLCASTFGPGRQGLYEQYFGPGTRLTVT.

In its sample, this clone was seen once. The rearrangement links TRBV6-5 to TRBJ2-2, with D unresolved. Germline CDR1 reads MNHEY; CDR2 reads SVGAGI. This CDR3 region has 14 residues. The germline V and J ends were trimmed by 5 bases and 2 bases, with 9 bases remaining between them. The CDR3 nucleotides are TGTGCCAGCAGTGGAGACGGTAACACCGGGGAGCTGTTTTTT. Translation: CASSGDGNTGELFF.

This chain joins TRBV25-1 and TRBJ1-2; the match to TRBD1 covers 7 bases. The CDR3 loop spans 13 amino acids. Germline CDR1 is MGHDK and CDR2 is SYGVNS. V lost 6 bases, J lost 7 bases, and 8 bases stayed unmatched. The CDR3 DNA is TGTGCCAGCAGCCACCCAGGGGGTAGTGGCTACACCTTC. Translation gives CASSHPGGSGYTF.

V usage is TRBV14 and J usage is TRBJ2-7, with D maybe TRBD1 (6 bases). Germline V lookup: CDR1 SGHDN, CDR2 FVKESK. The V gene lost 4 bases and the J gene lost 1 base, with 14 bases spanning the gap. This CDR3 spans 15 amino acids. For the CDR3, the DNA is TGTGCCAGCAGCCTTTTCGACAGGCTGTCCTACGAGCAGTACTTC. It translates to CASSLFDRLSYEQYF.

The chain combines TRBV4-1 with TRBJ2-7; the match to TRBD1 covers 11 bases. The CDR3 spans 17 residues. Germline V CDR1 and CDR2: MGHRA, YSYEKL. V shed 0 bases and J 5 bases; nucleotides not matched to a gene: 9. CDR3 sequence: CASSQEEGTGGLDEQYF. CDR3 nucleotide sequence: TGCGCCAGCAGCCAAGAAGAGGGGACAGGGGGGCTCGACGAGCAGTACTTC.

This chain connects TRBV19 to TRBJ2-7, with 10 bases fitting TRBD1. The J segment lost 0 bases and the V segment lost 7 bases, leaving 3 bases of the junction unmatched. CDR3 length: 14 amino acids. Germline V gene data show CDR1 as LNHDA and CDR2 as SQIVND (reference sequence). The DNA of the CDR3 is TGTGCCAGTAAATGGGACAGGGGCTCCTACGAGCAGTACTTC. It translates to CASKWDRGSYEQYF.

V usage is TRBV6-5 and J usage is TRBJ1-1; 7 bases agree with TRBD1. Trimming cost V 4 bases and J 4 bases; bases outside gene matches: 3. CDR1 is MNHEY and CDR2 is SVGAGI in the germline V gene. The CDR3 has 13 residues. In DNA form, the CDR3 reads TGTGCCAGCAGTTTTTCAGGGGGCACTGAAGCTTTCTTT. Amino acids: CASSFSGGTEAFF.

The chain combines TRBV5-1 with TRBJ2-1, with 12 nucleotides matching TRBD1. Germline CDR1 SGHRS, CDR2 YFSETQ. V dropped 4 bases and J dropped 13; count of bases not matched to a gene: 12. This CDR3 region has 15 residues. The CDR3 DNA is TGCGCCAGCAGCCTAGGGACAGGGGGCCGGGACCCTCAGTTCTTC. Encoded protein: CASSLGTGGRDPQFF.

Notes on this clone: In the same sample, other DNA sequences code for this CDR3. V and J are TRBV9 and TRBJ2-7; possible D gene TRBD1, 6 bases. Trimming removed 3 bases at V and 2 bases at J, with 12 bases between. The CDR3 contains 14 residues. The germline CDR1 and CDR2 sequences are SGDLS and YYNGEE. The CDR3 bases are TGTGCCAGCAGCGCAAGACCAGGGGCCTACGAGCAGTACTTC. It encodes CASSARPGAYEQYF.

The chain recombines TRBV21-1 with TRBJ1-1; the table's D call TRBD1 went unverified against the DNA. TRBV21-1 is listed as a pseudogene. This CDR3 spans 16 amino acids. The CDR3 sequence: CASSTRQGSNYTEAFF. The CDR3 DNA reads as TGTGCCAGCAGCACACGTCAGGGCTCAAATTACACTGAAGCTTTCTTT.

The chain has TRBV4-2 and TRBJ2-7; unclear D gene. Germline lookup yields CDR1 LGHNA and CDR2 YNFKEQ. V lost 4 bases to trimming and J lost 1 base, with 8 bases between them. The CDR3 extends over 13 amino acids. The CDR3 coding sequence is TGTGCCAGCAGCCGAGAACGGTCCTACGAGCAGTACTTC. The encoded protein is CASSRERSYEQYF.